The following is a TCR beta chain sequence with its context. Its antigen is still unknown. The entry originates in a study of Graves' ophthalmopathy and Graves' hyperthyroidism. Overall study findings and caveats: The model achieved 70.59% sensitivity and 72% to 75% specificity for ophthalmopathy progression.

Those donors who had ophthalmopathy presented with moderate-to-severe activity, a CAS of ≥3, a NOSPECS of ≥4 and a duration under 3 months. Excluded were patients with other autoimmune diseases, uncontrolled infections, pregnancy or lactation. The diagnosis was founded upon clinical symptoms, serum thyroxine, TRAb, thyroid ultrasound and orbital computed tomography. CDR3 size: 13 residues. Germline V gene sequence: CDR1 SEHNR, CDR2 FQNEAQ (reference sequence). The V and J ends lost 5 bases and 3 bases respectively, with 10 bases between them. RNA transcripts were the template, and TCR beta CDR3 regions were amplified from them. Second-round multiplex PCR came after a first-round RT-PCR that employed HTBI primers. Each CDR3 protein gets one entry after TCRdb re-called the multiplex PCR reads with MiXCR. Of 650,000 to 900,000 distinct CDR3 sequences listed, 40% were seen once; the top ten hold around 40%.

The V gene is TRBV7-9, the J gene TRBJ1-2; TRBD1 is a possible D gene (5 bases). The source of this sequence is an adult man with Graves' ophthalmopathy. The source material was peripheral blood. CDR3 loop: CASSPTDDYGYTF. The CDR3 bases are TGTGCCAGCAGCCCGACAGACGACTATGGCTACACCTTC.